Here is one T cell receptor beta chain with its context. The antigen remains undetermined. Trimming shortened V by 6 bases and J by 3 bases, and 12 bases separated the two germline ends. The CDR3 has 13 residues. The germline gives CDR1 DFQATT, CDR2 SNEGSKA (reference sequence). This sample is part of a study of T cells in Graves' hyperthyroidism and ophthalmopathy. Points from the study as a whole: A median around 6.8 months before onset, the model predicted ophthalmopathy. Blood also showed most of the thyroid clonotypes that were expanded above 0.001.

The CDR3 regions of TCR beta were amplified from RNA transcripts. In the first-round RT-PCR of the TCR CDR3, the HTBI primer set was used. TCRdb recomputed calls from the multiplex PCR reads with MiXCR, one row per CDR3 protein. The sample shows roughly 420,000 distinct CDR3 sequences, roughly 15% of them seen only once. The sequencing input was blood. The receptor was isolated from a woman younger than 35 with Graves' hyperthyroidism. The chain is built from TRBV20-1 and TRBJ2-1, with a tentative D call TRBD2 (6 bases). The CDR3 here is CSAPLGSYNEQFF. The CDR3 nucleotides read TGCAGTGCCCCCCTCGGGAGCTACAATGAGCAGTTCTTC.